A single sample gave rise to the 2 T cell receptor beta chains below, sequenced in a study of cytomegalovirus exposure and HLA in healthy donors. PCR was performed using 60 Vbeta and 13 Jbeta primers. Clones were sequenced by immunoSEQ multiplex PCR, and TCRdb holds only the in-frame ones, with some missing. The profile shows about 150,000 clones, about 80% of them singletons. The sample taken for sequencing was PBMCs. Receptor source: a male donor in good health and CMV-seronegative.

The J gene is TRBJ2-7, the V gene TRBV7-2; TRBD2 agrees at 8 bases. Germline V gene sequence: CDR1 SGHTA, CDR2 FQGNSA. V lost 6 bases and J lost 2; bases outside the gene matches: 6. The CDR3 covers 14 residues. CDR3 sequence (DNA): TGTGCCAGCAGATTCCAAGCGGGAGCCTACGAGCAGTACTTC. Translating gives CASRFQAGAYEQYF.

This chain uses TRBV5-1 with TRBJ1-6; D remains ambiguous. The CDR3 spans 15 residues. Trimming took off 0 bases at V and 6 bases at J, with 10 bases between the two ends. CDR1 SGHRS and CDR2 YFSETQ come from the germline V gene. CDR3 coding DNA: TGCGCCAGCAGCTTGGGGCAGGCCTCTAATTCACCCCTCCACTTT. This translates into CASSLGQASNSPLHF.